This TCR beta chain came from a study of blood T cell repertoires in COVID-19. Study details: Sites in the United States, Italy and Spain provided acute and convalescent COVID-19 samples. PBMCs, B-cell-depleted T cells, or T cells were the source of the cDNA or gDNA that made up the material.

As originally analysed: Cell counts per sample came from amplifying reference gene primers. This table comes from immunoSEQ multiplex PCR, and its TCRdb copy is limited to in-frame clones, with some not included. V, J and clone size reflect that table, while D and trimming were determined from the DNA. There are tens of thousands of clones in the sample; roughly 90% occur only once, and over 0.95% lies in the top ten. The junction had 1 base not matched to a gene; V was cut back by 6 bases and J by 5 bases. The CDR3 is made up of 12 amino acids. The germline V gene encodes CDR1 SEHNR and CDR2 FQNEAQ (reference sequence).

Sequenced input: peripheral blood. This receptor was identified in a woman between 55 and 75 years old with acute or convalescent COVID-19. The chain links TRBV7-9 to TRBJ1-2, with TRBD1 identical over 9 bases. The CDR3 nucleotides read TGTGCCAGCAGTGGACAGGGGTATGGCTACACCTTC. Protein product: CASSGQGYGYTF. The full variable domain, in which reference TRBV7-9 and TRBJ1-2 provide the parts outside the CDR3, is DTGVSQNPRHKITKRGQNVTFRCDPISEHNRLYWYRQTLGQGPEFLTYFQNEAQLEKSRLLSDRFSAERPKGSFSTLEIQRTEQGDSAMYLCASSGQGYGYTFGSGTRLTVV.